These 25 T cell receptor beta chains were sequenced from one sample in a study of OX40 agonist ivuxolimab in advanced cancers. Libraries were built with the immunoSEQ multiplex PCR assay. In its TCRdb copy, this immuneACCESS table keeps in-frame sequences only and misses some clones. Where compared with another copy, unresolved V genes explain less than half of these, and the others have no known cause. This sample is represented by 75,000 to 100,000 clones; approximately 90% of them were singletons. The ten largest make up about 0.87% of the sample. The sequencing used CD4+ or CD8+ T cells sorted from blood, collected in a trial of the OX40 agonist ivuxolimab. The origin of the receptors is an adult with an advanced solid tumor such as melanoma, head and neck, liver or kidney cancer.

This chain links TRBV19 with TRBJ2-5; TRBD2 aligns across 7 bases. V gave up 3 bases and J gave up 7 bases; unmatched junction bases: 2. The CDR3 runs 12 residues. The germline V gene encodes CDR1 LNHDA and CDR2 SQIVND (reference sequence). The CDR3 DNA reads as TGTGCCAGTAGTATGGGGGAGGGGACCCAGTACTTC. This codes for CASSMGEGTQYF.

The chain employs TRBV2 and TRBJ2-5; unclear D gene. V was pared by 6 bases and J by 5 bases, with 13 bases between. This CDR3 has 13 residues. Per the germline V gene, CDR1 is SNHLY and CDR2 is FYNNEI. The CDR3 region has the DNA TGTGCCAGCAGCGTGATAAGGTTGGAGACCCAGTACTTC. Protein product: CASSVIRLETQYF.

The V call is TRBV19, the J call TRBJ2-2; D call uncertain. The CDR3 runs to 15 residues. With 0 bases removed from V and 2 bases from J, the gap between germline ends came to 7 bases. CDR1 is LNHDA, CDR2 SQIVND, per germline (reference sequence). Here the CDR3 DNA reads TGTGCCAGTAGTATAGAAGCAGAAAACACCGGGGAGCTGTTTTTT. Translated, it gives CASSIEAENTGELFF.

The chain carries TRBV20-1 and TRBJ2-7; possible D gene TRBD2, 5 bases. Looked up from germline, CDR1 is DFQATT and CDR2 is SNEGSKA (reference sequence). The CDR3 runs 11 residues. V was trimmed by 6 bases and J by 7 bases, leaving 13 bases between them. CDR3 in DNA: TGCAGTGCCGCCGAGGAGGTGGAGCAGTACTTC. It translates to CSAAEEVEQYF.

The gene calls are TRBV14 and TRBJ2-7; TRBD1 aligns across 7 bases. Trimming removed 4 bases from V and 9 bases from J; junction bases left unmatched: 15. The CDR3 spans 15 residues. In germline, CDR1 is SGHDN, CDR2 FVKESK. The CDR3 region has the DNA TGTGCCAGCAGCCGGTCGGACAGGCCACTCATTGGGCAGTACTTC. This translates into CASSRSDRPLIGQYF.

The chain has TRBV27 and TRBJ2-1, with a tentative D call TRBD1 (6 bases). The CDR3 consists of 14 residues. Between the trimmed V and J ends, which lost 6 bases and 3 bases, there was a span of 12 bases. The germline gives CDR1 MNHEY, CDR2 SMNVEV (reference sequence). The CDR3, as DNA: TGTGCCAGCAGGGGCAGGGGCGGCTACAATGAGCAGTTCTTC. Translating it yields CASRGRGGYNEQFF.

The chain carries TRBV29-1 and TRBJ2-7, with D tentatively TRBD2 (5 bases). CDR1 is SQVTM, CDR2 ANQGSEA, per germline. The CDR3 length is 13 residues. Trimming took 1 base from V and 6 from J, leaving 13 bases between them. This CDR3 reads CSVEGRYMSEQYF. The CDR3 nucleotides read TGCAGCGTTGAAGGGAGGTATATGAGCGAGCAGTACTTC.

This clone was detected only once. CDR3 loop: CASGPRSYEQYF. The CDR3 DNA follows: TGTGCTAGTGGTCCTAGATCCTACGAGCAGTACTTC. The chain uses TRBV12-5 and TRBJ2-7; no firm D call. The CDR3 spans 12 residues. Trimming took 5 bases from V and 1 from J, leaving 6 bases between them. CDR1 LGHNT and CDR2 FRNRAP come from the germline V gene.

V gene TRBV11-2 combines with J gene TRBJ2-7, with 8 bases identical to TRBD1. Germline V gene lookup returns CDR1 SGHAT and CDR2 FQNNGV. V lost 6 bases to trimming and J lost 3 bases; unmatched junction nucleotides: 13. The CDR3 runs 16 residues. The CDR3, as DNA: TGTGCCAGCAGACGCGGCACCAGGGGGCGACTCTACGAGCAGTACTTC. Its translation: CASRRGTRGRLYEQYF. Full variable domain (outside the CDR3, taken from reference TRBV11-2 and TRBJ2-7): EAGVAQSPRYKIIEKRQSVAFWCNPISGHATLYWYQQILGQGPKLLIQFQNNGVVDDSQLPKDRFSAERLKGVDSTLKIQPAKLEDSAVYLCASRRGTRGRLYEQYFGPGTRLTVT.

The chain is built from TRBV27 and TRBJ2-5; D unresolved. V lost 1 base to trimming and J lost 5 bases, with 8 bases between them. The germline V gene encodes CDR1 MNHEY and CDR2 SMNVEV (reference sequence). CDR3 length equals 13 residues. DNA for the CDR3: TGTGCCAGCAGTTTATGGGGTGGGGAGACCCAGTACTTC. Residues: CASSLWGGETQYF.

The V and J genes are TRBV11-3 and TRBJ2-3; D not certain. CDR3 length: 14 residues. The germline V and J ends were trimmed by 5 bases and 3 bases, with 12 bases remaining between them. CDR1 and CDR2 (germline): SGHNT, YENEEA. The CDR3 nucleotides read TGTGCCAGCAGCCCTCGCGGTGGGACAGATACGCAGTATTTT. It encodes CASSPRGGTDTQYF. Looking up the rest from reference TRBV11-3 and TRBJ2-3 gives the full variable domain: EAGVVQSPRYKIIEKKQPVAFWCNPISGHNTLYWYLQNLGQGPELLIRYENEEAVDDSQLPKDRFSAERLKGVDSTLKIQPAELGDSAVYLCASSPRGGTDTQYFGPGTRLTVL.

The chain joins TRBV19 to TRBJ2-1; 7 nucleotides match TRBD2. The trim removed 7 bases at V and 4 bases at J, leaving 1 base unmatched. The germline V gene encodes CDR1 LNHDA and CDR2 SQIVND (reference sequence). The CDR3 totals 12 residues. DNA of the CDR3: TGTGCCAGTACTAGCGGTTACAATGAGCAGTTCTTC. Amino acid sequence: CASTSGYNEQFF.

The rearrangement links TRBV2 to TRBJ2-2, with TRBD2 matching over 8 bases. The junction had 6 bases not matched to a gene; V was cut back by 4 bases and J by 5 bases. The germline gives CDR1 SNHLY, CDR2 FYNNEI. The CDR3 spans 15 residues. In DNA form, the CDR3 reads TGTGCCAGCAGTGCTCGTCGCGGGGGGACCGGGGAGCTGTTTTTT. Translated, it gives CASSARRGGTGELFF.

This chain joins TRBV4-3 and TRBJ2-3; D could derive from TRBD1 or TRBD2 (5 bases each). The V gene lost 0 bases and the J gene lost 5 bases, with 18 bases spanning the gap. This CDR3 has 17 amino acids. Germline V gene sequence: CDR1 LGHNA, CDR2 YSLEER. CDR3 nucleotides: TGCGCCAGCAGCCAAGATGGGGGACCCGCCGACGGAGATACGCAGTATTTT. Residues: CASSQDGGPADGDTQYF.

The chain combines TRBV7-9 with TRBJ2-1, with 8 bases identical to TRBD1. The junction had 6 bases not matched to a gene; V was cut back by 11 bases and J by 6 bases. The CDR3 has 12 residues. Germline V CDR1 and CDR2: SEHNR, FQNEAQ (reference sequence). CDR3 DNA: TGTGCCGTTCAGGGGGCGCTCAATGAGCAGTTCTTC. It encodes CAVQGALNEQFF.

This clone came up once. The chain is built from TRBV5-1 and TRBJ2-1; TRBD2 might be the D (6 bases). CDR3 length: 12 residues. In germline, CDR1 is SGHRS, CDR2 YFSETQ. The ends were cut back, 0 bases at V and 12 bases at J, with 10 bases in the middle. The CDR3 protein is CASSLAVGGQFF. Written as DNA, the CDR3 is TGCGCCAGCAGCTTGGCCGTGGGAGGGCAGTTCTTC.

The chain has TRBV28 and TRBJ2-2; weak D call: TRBD2 (6 bases). Looked up from germline, CDR1 is MDHEN and CDR2 is SYDVKM. With 5 bases removed from V and 4 bases from J, the gap between germline ends came to 8 bases. This CDR3 has 13 amino acids. CDR3: CASSLSGTGELFF. In nucleotides, the CDR3 is TGTGCCAGCAGTCTTAGCGGCACCGGGGAGCTGTTTTTT.

The chain joins TRBV11-2 to TRBJ2-7, with D maybe TRBD1 (5 bases). The germline V gene has CDR1 SGHAT and CDR2 FQNNGV. CDR3 size: 12 residues. V gave up 2 bases and J gave up 5 bases, with 7 bases separating them. CDR3 sequence: CASSLSGHEQYF. CDR3 coding DNA: TGTGCCAGCAGCTTATCAGGGCACGAGCAGTACTTC.

The chain employs TRBV7-8 and TRBJ2-7, with D perhaps TRBD1 or TRBD2 (6 bases each). In germline, CDR1 is SGHVS, CDR2 FQNEAQ. The V end lost 8 bases, the J end lost 4 bases, and 18 bases lay between the germline ends. CDR3 size: 14 residues. The CDR3 sequence: CASPSRRRGYEQYF. CDR3 in DNA: TGTGCCAGCCCGTCCCGCAGGAGGGGGTACGAGCAGTACTTC.

The V and J genes are TRBV5-4 and TRBJ1-2; the match to TRBD1 covers 11 bases. J lost 5 bases, V lost 4 bases, and 10 bases had no gene match. The CDR3 contains 16 residues. The germline V gene encodes CDR1 SGHNT and CDR2 YYREEE (reference sequence). The CDR3 region is CASSAVRDRGGYGYTF. In DNA, the CDR3 is TGTGCCAGCAGCGCGGTCCGGGACAGGGGGGGGTATGGCTACACCTTC.

The rearrangement uses TRBV6-5 and TRBJ2-7; 12 positions match TRBD1. Trimming at V came to 6 bases and at J to 7 bases, leaving 10 bases not matched to a gene. The V gene's germline CDR1 is MNHEY and CDR2 SVGAGI. The CDR3 sequence is 15 residues long. CDR3 coding DNA: TGTGCCAGCAGGCAGCCGGGACAGGGGGCGCGGGAGCAGTACTTC. Protein sequence: CASRQPGQGAREQYF.

This clone was seen a handful of times. The chain carries TRBV19 and TRBJ2-7; maybe TRBD1 (6 bases). V was pared by 0 bases and J by 3 bases, with 9 bases between. Looked up from germline, CDR1 is LNHDA and CDR2 is SQIVND (reference sequence). The CDR3 has 14 amino acids. CDR3 nucleotides: TGTGCCAGTAGTATAGAGGCAGGGGACTACGAGCAGTACTTC. This codes for CASSIEAGDYEQYF. The variable domain in full, with the rest retrieved from reference TRBV19 and TRBJ2-7, is DGGITQSPKYLFRKEGQNVTLSCEQNLNHDAMYWYRQDPGQGLRLIYYSQIVNDFQKGDIAEGYSVSREKKESFPLTVTSAQKNPTAFYLCASSIEAGDYEQYFGPGTRLTVT.

The chain links TRBV30 to TRBJ2-1; D remains unclear. Between the trimmed V and J ends, which lost 1 base and 3 bases, there was a span of 10 bases. The CDR3 loop spans 14 amino acids. The V gene's germline CDR1 is GTSNPN and CDR2 SVGIG (reference sequence). Here the CDR3 reads CAWSEPYFYNEQFF. The CDR3 region has the DNA TGTGCCTGGAGTGAGCCCTACTTCTACAATGAGCAGTTCTTC. Variable domain in full (rest from reference TRBV30 and TRBJ2-1): SQTIHQWPATLVQPVGSPLSLECTVEGTSNPNLYWYRQAAGRGLQLLFYSVGIGQISSEVPQNLSASRPQDRQFILSSKKLLLSDSGFYLCAWSEPYFYNEQFFGPGTRLTVL.

This chain links TRBV25-1 with TRBJ2-1; the D gene is possibly TRBD2 (5 bases). The CDR3 length is 13 residues. Between the trimmed V and J ends, which lost 10 bases and 5 bases, there was a span of 15 bases. Germline V gene data show CDR1 as MGHDK and CDR2 as SYGVNS. CDR3 sequence (DNA): TGTGCCACCCAACGGGAAGCCGACAATGAGCAGTTCTTC. Protein product: CATQREADNEQFF.

The CDR3 DNA is TGTGCCAGCTCACCGAGGACTAGCGGGAGTCATGAGCAGTTCTTC. This codes for CASSPRTSGSHEQFF. The chain recombines TRBV18 with TRBJ2-1, with 13 nucleotides matching TRBD2. The CDR3 covers 15 residues. Germline assignment: CDR1 KGHSH and CDR2 LQKENI. The V and J ends lost 3 bases and 8 bases, in that order; junction bases with no gene match: 4.